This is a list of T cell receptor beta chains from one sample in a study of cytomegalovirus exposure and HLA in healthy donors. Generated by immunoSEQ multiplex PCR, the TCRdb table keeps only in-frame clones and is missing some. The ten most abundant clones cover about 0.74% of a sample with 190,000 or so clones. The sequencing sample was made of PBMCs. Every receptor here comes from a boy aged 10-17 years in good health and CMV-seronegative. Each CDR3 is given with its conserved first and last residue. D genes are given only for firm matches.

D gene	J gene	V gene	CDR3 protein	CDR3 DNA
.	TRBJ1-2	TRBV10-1	CASSTENYGYTF	TGCGCCAGCAGCACCGAGAACTATGGCTACACCTTC
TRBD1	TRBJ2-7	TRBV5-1	CASSLRPGQASYEQYF	TGCGCCAGCAGCCTCCGGCCGGGACAGGCGTCCTACGAGCAGTACTTC
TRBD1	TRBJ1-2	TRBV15	CATSRDQGARGYTF	TGTGCCACCAGCAGAGATCAGGGGGCGCGAGGCTACACCTTC
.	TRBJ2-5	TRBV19	CASSKPGRETQYF	TGTGCCAGTAGTAAGCCGGGGAGGGAGACCCAGTACTTC
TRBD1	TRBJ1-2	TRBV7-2	CASSQRQGGYGYTF	TGTGCCAGCAGCCAGAGACAGGGTGGCTATGGCTACACCTTC
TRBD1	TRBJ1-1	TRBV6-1	CASSLRDRLNTEAFF	TGTGCCAGCAGTTTACGGGACAGGCTTAACACTGAAGCTTTCTTT
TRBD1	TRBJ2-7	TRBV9	CASSPPGQGYEQYF	TGTGCCAGCAGCCCCCCGGGACAGGGCTACGAGCAGTACTTC
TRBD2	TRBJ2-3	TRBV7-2	CASSSPGLAGTDTQYF	TGTGCCAGCAGCTCGCCGGGACTAGCGGGGACAGATACGCAGTATTTT
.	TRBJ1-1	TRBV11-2	CASTYVGLTEAFF	TGTGCCAGCACCTACGTGGGGCTTACTGAAGCTTTCTTT
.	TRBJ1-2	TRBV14	CASSQVGSHYGYTF	TGTGCCAGCAGCCAGGTTGGCAGTCACTATGGCTACACCTTC
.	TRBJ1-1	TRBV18	CASSPSTLSIWEPDTEAFF	TGTGCCAGCTCACCATCAACTTTGAGTATATGGGAGCCGGACACTGAAGCTTTCTTT
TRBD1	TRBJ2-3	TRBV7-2	CASSLEGQGADTQYF	TGTGCCAGCAGCTTAGAGGGACAGGGGGCAGATACGCAGTATTTT
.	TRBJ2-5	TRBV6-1	CASSLGVETQYF	TGTGCCAGCAGCTTGGGCGTGGAGACCCAGTACTTC
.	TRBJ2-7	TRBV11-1	CASSFKPRGSSSYEQYF	TGTGCCAGCAGCTTCAAACCCCGGGGGTCGAGCTCCTACGAGCAGTACTTC
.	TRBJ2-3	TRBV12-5	CASAGRTGVEWADTQYF	TGTGCTAGTGCCGGAAGGACTGGAGTAGAGTGGGCGGATACGCAGTATTTT
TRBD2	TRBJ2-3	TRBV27	CASRLAGGTDTQYF	TGTGCCAGCAGACTAGCGGGGGGCACAGATACGCAGTATTTT